The rows below give T cell receptor beta chains drawn from one sample of a study of graft-versus-host responses after intestinal transplantation. Profiled with immunoSEQ multiplex PCR; TCRdb holds only in-frame clones, not every one. This sample carries more than 100,000 clones, approximately 95% of them seen once, and the ten largest clones take 0.095% to 0.15%. For these TCRs, the target antigens are not known. The starting material was unstimulated CD4+ T cells sorted from spleen or lymph node cells, obtained before intestinal transplant. The source is a human donor who received an intestinal transplant. CDR3s include the opening cysteine and the closing phenylalanine or tryptophan. D genes are given only for firm matches.

cdr3_nt cdr3_aa v_call d_call j_call
TGTGCCAGCAGCCAAGATATGGTACAGGGGGCTGGGGCCAACGTCCTGACTTTC CASSQDMVQGAGANVLTF TRBV14 TRBD1 TRBJ2-6
TGCGCCAGCAGTGAGGGAGGGAACTACGAGCAGTACTTC CASSEGGNYEQYF TRBV10-1 - TRBJ2-7
TGCGCCAGCAGCTTGGGCGGGGCGGGAATCACCGGGGAGCTGTTTTTT CASSLGGAGITGELFF TRBV5-1 - TRBJ2-2
TGTGCCAGCAGTTCCATTCCACCTAGCAATCAGCCCCAGCATTTT CASSSIPPSNQPQHF TRBV6-6 - TRBJ1-5
TGTGCCAGCTCACGAGCTGCTGGGGGGGGTCAGCCCCAGCATTTT CASSRAAGGGQPQHF TRBV18 - TRBJ1-5
TGTGCCTGGAGTGTCAACCGGGGGGGATCCGGGACTAGCGGGAGGGCCGCAGAGACCCAGTACTTC CAWSVNRGGSGTSGRAAETQYF TRBV30 TRBD2 TRBJ2-5
TGTGCCAGCAGCTTAAGGGGGACTGAAGCTTTCTTT CASSLRGTEAFF TRBV7-2 - TRBJ1-1
TGTGCCAGCAGTTTATATACAGGGGGCGTCAATGGCTACACCTTC CASSLYTGGVNGYTF TRBV27 TRBD1 TRBJ1-2
TGCAGCGCCGCAGGCACCGGGACAGGGGGCGCGGGTGGCTACACCTTC CSAAGTGTGGAGGYTF TRBV29-1 TRBD1 TRBJ1-2
TGTGCCTGGACTAGCGGGGTCATGGATACGCAGTATTTT CAWTSGVMDTQYF TRBV30 TRBD2 TRBJ2-3
TGTGCCAGCAGCTTAAAGAGAGGAGTCCAACTGAACACTGAAGCTTTCTTT CASSLKRGVQLNTEAFF TRBV7-8 - TRBJ1-1
TGTGCCAGCAGAGCTACAGGGGAGGTCAAAGAAAAACTGTTTTTT CASRATGEVKEKLFF TRBV27 TRBD1 TRBJ1-4
TGTGCCGCAACCCATCAGGGGACGGATACGCAGTATTTT CAATHQGTDTQYF TRBV6-1 - TRBJ2-3
TGTGCCAGCAGCTTAAATGGGCCCGCGAACACCGGGGAGCTGTTTTTT CASSLNGPANTGELFF TRBV7-2 - TRBJ2-2
TGTGCCACCAGGGATGGCGGCGGGAGTGAGACCCAGTACTTC CATRDGGGSETQYF TRBV15 TRBD2 TRBJ2-5
TGTGCCTGGGCCCCCGGGCTGGGCAATCAGCCCCAGCATTTT CAWAPGLGNQPQHF TRBV30 - TRBJ1-5
TGTGCCAGCAGCTTCGGGGTCGCAGATACGCAGTATTTT CASSFGVADTQYF TRBV5-4 - TRBJ2-3